The sequence of this T cell receptor (beta chain) was determined in a study of cytomegalovirus exposure and HLA in healthy donors. Study-wide results and limits: Previously analyzed data showed that most TCR beta V segments were productive at a frequency of about 87% or about 30%.

Points on this clone: What it binds is not known.

V lost 5 bases and J lost 3; bases outside the gene matches: 10. The V gene's germline CDR1 is SGHTA and CDR2 FQGNSA. CDR3 length: 16 amino acids. The study ran its PCR with 60 Vbeta and 13 Jbeta primers. Data came from immunoSEQ multiplex PCR; TCRdb stores just in-frame clones and leaves some out. The sample carries roughly 150,000 clones, 80% recorded once. This chain uses TRBV7-2 with TRBJ1-1, with 9 bases fitting TRBD1. This sequence originates from a woman in her forties in good health and CMV-seronegative. Source material: PBMCs. The CDR3 nucleotides are TGTGCCAGCAGCCGAAGGACAGGGGCCTTGGACACTGAAGCTTTCTTT. Translation gives CASSRRTGALDTEAFF. Variable domain in full (rest from reference TRBV7-2 and TRBJ1-1): GAGVSQSPSNKVTEKGKDVELRCDPISGHTALYWYRQSLGQGLEFLIYFQGNSAPDKSGLPSDRFSAERTGGSVSTLTIQRTQQEDSAVYLCASSRRTGALDTEAFFGQGTRLTVV.